The T cell receptor (beta chain) described here comes from a study of blood T cell repertoires in COVID-19. Study processing details: The authors estimated nucleated cell counts from reference gene primer amplification. Libraries were prepared by immunoSEQ multiplex PCR; TCRdb keeps only in-frame clonotypes and omits some of them. V and J calls and clone size follow that table, whereas D and trimming were derived from the DNA. Found here are around 300,000 clones, 80% to 95% of them singletons; the top ten hold under 7%. This CDR3 comprises 15 residues. The trim removed 3 bases at V and 5 bases at J, leaving 7 bases unmatched. The germline CDR1 and CDR2 sequences are KGHSH and LQKENI.

The chain has TRBV18 and TRBJ1-1; 9 bases are shared with TRBD1. The source is a woman in her thirties with COVID-19, enrolled during active disease. The sequencing input was peripheral blood. Here the CDR3 DNA reads TGTGCCAGCTCACCCTCGACAGGGGGAGGAACTGAAGCTTTCTTT. Amino acid sequence: CASSPSTGGGTEAFF.